The 14 T cell receptor beta chains below come from one sample, sequenced in a study of T-cell reconstitution after alpha-beta-depleted transplantation in children. As it was prepared, the TCRbeta library received unique molecular identifiers. A single record per CDR3 protein comes from TCRdb applying MiXCR to the PCR reads. The data show 500,000 to 600,000 distinct CDR3 sequences, over 20% seen once. Specimen: PBMCs, collected before TCRalphabeta/CD19-depleted stem cell transplant. The receptor set was obtained from a boy in the first two years of life with Wiskott-Aldrich syndrome, due to receive a stem cell transplant.

CDR3 DNA sequence: TGTGCTAGTGTTCCAAGCGGGAGCGCAGATACGCAGTATTTT. It specifies CASVPSGSADTQYF. This chain links TRBV12-5 with TRBJ2-3; 8 bases fit TRBD2. This CDR3 spans 14 amino acids. J gave up 4 bases and V 7 bases, and 7 bases lay outside the gene matches. CDR1 LGHNT and CDR2 FRNRAP come from the germline V gene.

The chain carries TRBV12-3 or TRBV12-4 and TRBJ2-1; 7 bases match TRBD2. Losses at the gene ends were 6 bases for V and 3 bases for J; bases not matched to a gene: 8. CDR3 length equals 15 residues. CDR3 nucleotide sequence: TGTGCCAGCAGAAGGGGCGGGAGAGTCTACAATGAGCAGTTCTTC. Amino acids: CASRRGGRVYNEQFF.

This sequence joins TRBV7-9 and TRBJ1-2; D not certain. The CDR3 is 12 residues long. Germline CDR1 and CDR2: SEHNR and FQNEAQ (reference sequence). Trimming pared 3 bases from V and 8 bases from J, leaving 10 bases between. The CDR3: CASSFAGSGYTF. Written as DNA, the CDR3 is TGTGCCAGCAGCTTCGCAGGCTCCGGCTACACCTTC.

The rearrangement links TRBV10-1 to TRBJ2-7; TRBD2 matches 7 bases. The V gene end was trimmed by 2 bases and the J gene end by 3 bases; junction bases not matched to a gene: 7. The CDR3 is made up of 15 amino acids. CDR1 and CDR2 (germline): WNHNN, SYGVQD (reference sequence). The CDR3, as DNA: TGCGCCAGCAGTGAGGCGGCGGGGAGGGACTACGAGCAGTACTTC. This sequence encodes CASSEAAGRDYEQYF.

This clonotype was found a few times. The J gene is TRBJ1-1, the V gene TRBV20-1; 10 bases are shared with TRBD1. CDR3 length: 14 residues. V lost 3 bases and J lost 4; bases outside the gene matches: 5. The germline gives CDR1 DFQATT, CDR2 SNEGSKA (reference sequence). The CDR3 spells CSASGQGGSTEAFF. CDR3 nucleotides: TGCAGTGCTAGTGGACAGGGGGGGAGCACTGAAGCTTTCTTT.

This chain joins TRBV29-1 and TRBJ1-1; tentative D call: TRBD1 (5 bases). The CDR3 totals 14 residues. Per the germline V gene, CDR1 is SQVTM and CDR2 is ANQGSEA. Trimming shortened V by 2 bases and J by 1 base, and 11 bases separated the two germline ends. The DNA of the CDR3 is TGCAGCGTTGAATATTCGGGGGGGAACACTGAAGCTTTCTTT. Translating gives CSVEYSGGNTEAFF.

The V and J genes are TRBV9 and TRBJ2-1; weak D call: TRBD2 (5 bases). The CDR3 loop spans 16 amino acids. V was pared by 0 bases and J by 2 bases, with 12 bases between. Germline V gene data show CDR1 as SGDLS and CDR2 as YYNGEE. CDR3 sequence: CASSVEVGSPYNEQFF. Here the CDR3 DNA reads TGTGCCAGCAGCGTAGAGGTAGGGAGTCCCTACAATGAGCAGTTCTTC.

This clonotype was observed once. This chain links TRBV20-1 with TRBJ2-1, with 10 bases lining up with TRBD2. The V gene's germline CDR1 is DFQATT and CDR2 SNEGSKA (reference sequence). V dropped 6 bases and J dropped 1; count of bases not matched to a gene: 12. This CDR3 contains 17 residues. The CDR3 is CSAPGLADTKSYNEQFF. DNA for the CDR3: TGCAGTGCCCCCGGACTAGCGGACACTAAATCCTACAATGAGCAGTTCTTC.

This clonotype was observed a handful of times. The chain joins TRBV5-1 to TRBJ2-7; D call uncertain. CDR1 SGHRS and CDR2 YFSETQ come from the germline V gene. The CDR3 is made up of 13 amino acids. V was shortened by 7 bases and J by 1 base, with 12 bases between the two germline ends. The CDR3 region is CASCKSGSYEQYF. CDR3 in DNA: TGCGCCAGCTGTAAGAGTGGATCCTACGAGCAGTACTTC.

The table lists this clonotype with a few counts. In this CDR3 the conserved last residue, phenylalanine or tryptophan, is missing, so a read error is likely. CDR3 nucleotides: TGTGCCAGCAGCGTAGCCTTGGGCGCAAGCACCGGGGAGCTGTTTTCT. It translates to CASSVALGASTGELFS. The chain joins TRBV9 to TRBJ2-2; no clear D gene. The germline V gene has CDR1 SGDLS and CDR2 YYNGEE. V gave up 0 bases and J gave up 4 bases, with 13 bases separating them. There are 16 residues in the CDR3.

The rearrangement links TRBV5-1 to TRBJ2-2, with 7 bases aligning to TRBD1. This CDR3 contains 17 residues. The junction had 14 bases not matched to a gene; V was cut back by 5 bases and J by 4 bases. Germline V gene data show CDR1 as SGHRS and CDR2 as YFSETQ. The CDR3, as DNA: TGCGCCAGCAGTGTTGGAGACCGGACAGGCAGCACCGGGGAGCTGTTTTTT. It specifies CASSVGDRTGSTGELFF.

J is TRBJ2-2 and V is TRBV29-1, with 11 bases lining up with TRBD2. Germline-derived CDR1 and CDR2 are SQVTM and ANQGSEA. The CDR3 covers 14 residues. V lost 4 bases and J lost 7; bases outside the gene matches: 5. The CDR3: CSVVGTSGDGELFF. CDR3 bases: TGCAGCGTTGTGGGGACTAGCGGAGACGGGGAGCTGTTTTTT.

This clonotype was seen a few times. J is TRBJ2-3 and V is TRBV6-2 or TRBV6-3; D is unclear. V was trimmed by 1 base and J by 6 bases, leaving 8 bases between them. The length of the CDR3 is 13 residues. Per the germline V gene, CDR1 is MNHEY and CDR2 is SVGEGT. CDR3 in amino acids: CASSYWGADTQYF. The CDR3 DNA is TGTGCCAGCAGTTACTGGGGTGCGGATACGCAGTATTTT.

V usage is TRBV19 and J usage is TRBJ1-5, with unresolved D. This CDR3 contains 14 residues. Trimming cost V 7 bases and J 2 bases, with 12 bases left between them. Germline-derived CDR1 and CDR2 are LNHDA and SQIVND (reference sequence). DNA of the CDR3: TGTGCCAGTAAGGCGGACTGGGGCAATCAGCCCCAGCATTTT. Amino acids: CASKADWGNQPQHF.